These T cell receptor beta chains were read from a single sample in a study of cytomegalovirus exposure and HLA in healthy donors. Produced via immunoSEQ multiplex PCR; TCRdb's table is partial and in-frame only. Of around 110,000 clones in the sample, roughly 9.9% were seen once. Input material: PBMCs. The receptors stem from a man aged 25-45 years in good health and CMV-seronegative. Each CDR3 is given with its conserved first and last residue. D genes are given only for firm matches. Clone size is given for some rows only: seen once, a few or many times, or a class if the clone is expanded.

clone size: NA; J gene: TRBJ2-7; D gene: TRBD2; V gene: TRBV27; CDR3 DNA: TGTGCCAGCAGTCAAATAGGACTAGCGGGAGGCTCCTCCTACGAGCAGTACTTC; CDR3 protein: CASSQIGLAGGSSYEQYF
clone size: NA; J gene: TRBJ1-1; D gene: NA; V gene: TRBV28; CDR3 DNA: TGTGCCAGCCTCTGGGGGGACACTGAAGCTTTCTTT; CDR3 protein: CASLWGDTEAFF
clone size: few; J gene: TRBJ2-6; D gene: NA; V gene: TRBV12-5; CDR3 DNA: TGTGCTAGTGGTTGGGACACCGTCTCTGGGGCCAACGTCCTGACTTTC; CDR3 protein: CASGWDTVSGANVLTF
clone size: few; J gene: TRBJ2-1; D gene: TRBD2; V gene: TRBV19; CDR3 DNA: TGTGCCAGTAGAACTAGCGGGGGGGATAATGAGCAGTTCTTC; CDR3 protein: CASRTSGGDNEQFF
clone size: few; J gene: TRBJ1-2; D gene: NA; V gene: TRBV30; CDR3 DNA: TGTGCCCGCTCGGCGGCGGCCACCTCTGGCTACACCTTC; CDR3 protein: CARSAAATSGYTF
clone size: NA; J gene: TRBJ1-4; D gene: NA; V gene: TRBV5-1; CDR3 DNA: TGCGCCAGCAGCTTACAGGGAAACACTAATGAAAAACTGTTTTTT; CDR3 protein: CASSLQGNTNEKLFF
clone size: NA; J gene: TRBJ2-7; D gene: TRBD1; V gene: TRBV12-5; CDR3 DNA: TGTGCTAGTGCCCGGGACAGGGAAGCTTACGAGCAGTACTTC; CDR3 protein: CASARDREAYEQYF
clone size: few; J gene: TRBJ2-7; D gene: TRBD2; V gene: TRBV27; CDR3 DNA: TGTGCCAGCAGTCCCCGGGATAGCGGGTACTACGAGCAGTACTTC; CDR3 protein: CASSPRDSGYYEQYF
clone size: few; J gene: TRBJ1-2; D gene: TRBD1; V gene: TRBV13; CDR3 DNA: TGTGCCAGCAGCGGGACAGGGTATGGCTACACCTTC; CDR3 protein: CASSGTGYGYTF
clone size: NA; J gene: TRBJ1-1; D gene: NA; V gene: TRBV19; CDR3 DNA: TGTGCCAGTAGTATAGGAGGGAACACTGAAGCTTTCTTT; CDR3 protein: CASSIGGNTEAFF
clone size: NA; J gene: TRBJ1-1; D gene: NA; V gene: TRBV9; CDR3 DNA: TGTGCCAGCAGTCGGGTGAACACTGAAGCTTTCTTT; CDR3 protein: CASSRVNTEAFF
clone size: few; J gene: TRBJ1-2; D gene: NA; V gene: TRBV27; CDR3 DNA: TGTGCCAGCAGTAAGGGCCAAGGGGACTATGGCTACACCTTC; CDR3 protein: CASSKGQGDYGYTF
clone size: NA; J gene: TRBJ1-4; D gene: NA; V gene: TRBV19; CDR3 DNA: TGTGCCAGTAGTATCCGGGGAGCTGAAAAACTGTTTTTT; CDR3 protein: CASSIRGAEKLFF
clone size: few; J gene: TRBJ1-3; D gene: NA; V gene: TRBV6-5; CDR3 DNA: TGTGCCAGCAGTTTGCAGGTCCCTGGAAACACCATATATTTT; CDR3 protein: CASSLQVPGNTIYF
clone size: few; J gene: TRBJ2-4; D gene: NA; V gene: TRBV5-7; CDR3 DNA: TGTGCCAGCAGCTTTTCGAACAGGGTAGCCAAAAACATTCAGTACTTC; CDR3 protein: CASSFSNRVAKNIQYF
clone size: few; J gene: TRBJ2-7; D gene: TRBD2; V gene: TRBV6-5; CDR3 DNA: TGTGCCAGCAGCCAGACTAGCGGGGAGAGGTACGAGCAGTACTTC; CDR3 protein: CASSQTSGERYEQYF
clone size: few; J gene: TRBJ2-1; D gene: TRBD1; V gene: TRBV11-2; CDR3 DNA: TGTGCCAGCAGCTACTGGGACAGGGGGCTCAATGAGCAGTTCTTC; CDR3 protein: CASSYWDRGLNEQFF
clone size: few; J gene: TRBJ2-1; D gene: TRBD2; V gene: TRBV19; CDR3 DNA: TGTGCCAGTAGACTCGGGACTAGCGGCTACAATGAGCAGTTCTTC; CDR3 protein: CASRLGTSGYNEQFF
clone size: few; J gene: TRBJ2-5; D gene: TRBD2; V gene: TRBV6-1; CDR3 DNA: TGTGCCAGCAGTACCGGGAGGGGGTGGGAAGAGACCCAGTACTTC; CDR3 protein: CASSTGRGWEETQYF
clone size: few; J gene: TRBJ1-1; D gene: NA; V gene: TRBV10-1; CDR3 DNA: TGCGCCAGCAGTGCTGCGGAGAACACTGAAGCTTTCTTT; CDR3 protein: CASSAAENTEAFF
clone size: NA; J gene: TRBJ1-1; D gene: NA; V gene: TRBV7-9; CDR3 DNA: TGTGCCAGCAGCGCGCAATCTGATGAAGCTTTCTTT; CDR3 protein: CASSAQSDEAFF
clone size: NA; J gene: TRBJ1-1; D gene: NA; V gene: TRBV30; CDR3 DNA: TGTGCCTGGAGTGTGGCGCGGGGGCGAGGCACTGAAGCTTTCTTT; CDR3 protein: CAWSVARGRGTEAFF
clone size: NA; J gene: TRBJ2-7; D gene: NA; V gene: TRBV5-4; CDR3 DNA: TGTGCCAGCAGCTTTCGGGGGTCTTACTCCTACGAGCAGTACTTC; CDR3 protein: CASSFRGSYSYEQYF
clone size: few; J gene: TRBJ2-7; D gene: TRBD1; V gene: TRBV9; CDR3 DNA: TGTGCCAGCAGCGCAGAGGGACAGGGTGCGGACGAGCAGTACTTC; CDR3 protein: CASSAEGQGADEQYF
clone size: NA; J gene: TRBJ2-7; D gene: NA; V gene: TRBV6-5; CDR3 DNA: TGTGCCAGCAGCCCCCTCCCAGGGAACGAGCAGTACTTC; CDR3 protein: CASSPLPGNEQYF
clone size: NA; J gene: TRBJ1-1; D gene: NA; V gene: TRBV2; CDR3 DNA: TGTGCCAGCAGTGACAGCGCCGGAGAAGCTTTCTTT; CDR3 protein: CASSDSAGEAFF
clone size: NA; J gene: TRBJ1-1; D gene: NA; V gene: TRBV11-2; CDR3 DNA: TGTGCCAGCACTTCGTTGAACACTGAAGCTTTCTTT; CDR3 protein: CASTSLNTEAFF
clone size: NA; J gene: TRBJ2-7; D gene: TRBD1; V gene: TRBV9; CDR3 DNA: TGTGCCAGCAGCGTAGCTCCGGGACAGTACGAGCAGTACTTC; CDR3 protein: CASSVAPGQYEQYF
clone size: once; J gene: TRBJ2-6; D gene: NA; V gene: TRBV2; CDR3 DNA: TGTGCCAGCAGTGAGTATCGGGGAACTGGGGCCAACGTCCTGACTTTC; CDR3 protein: CASSEYRGTGANVLTF
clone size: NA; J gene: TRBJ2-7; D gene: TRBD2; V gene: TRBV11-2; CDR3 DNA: TGTGCCAGCAGCTTGACTAGCGGTCCCTACGAGCAGTACTTC; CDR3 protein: CASSLTSGPYEQYF
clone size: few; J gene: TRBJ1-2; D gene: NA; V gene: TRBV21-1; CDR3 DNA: TGTGCCAGCAGCAAAGTGGGAGGGGGTCATGGCTACACCTTC; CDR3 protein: CASSKVGGGHGYTF
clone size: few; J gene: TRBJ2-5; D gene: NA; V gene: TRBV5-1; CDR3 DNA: TGCGCCAGCAGCTTGGCAGGGGACGGGGAGACCCAGTACTTC; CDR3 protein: CASSLAGDGETQYF
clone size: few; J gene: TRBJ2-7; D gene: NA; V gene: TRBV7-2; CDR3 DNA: TGTGCCAGCAGCAACTCCCCCTTGGACGAGCAGTACTTC; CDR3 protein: CASSNSPLDEQYF
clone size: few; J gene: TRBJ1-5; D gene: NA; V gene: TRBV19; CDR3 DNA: TGTGCCAGTAGTAGGGGGGATCAGCCCCAGCATTTT; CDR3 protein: CASSRGDQPQHF
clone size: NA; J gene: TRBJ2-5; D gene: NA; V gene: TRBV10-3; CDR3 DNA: TGTGCCATCAGTGACCAGGGTAGACTCCAAGAGACCCAGTACTTC; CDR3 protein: CAISDQGRLQETQYF
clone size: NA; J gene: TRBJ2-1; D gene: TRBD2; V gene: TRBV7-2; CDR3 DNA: TGTGCCAGCAGCGGACCGGGACTAGCGGGGGGGCAGTCCTACAATGAGCAGTTCTTC; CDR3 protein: CASSGPGLAGGQSYNEQFF
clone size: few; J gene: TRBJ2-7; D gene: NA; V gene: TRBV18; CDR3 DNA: TGTGCCAGCTCACTCGGATTGGGGGCGCGTCACGAGCAGTACTTC; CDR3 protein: CASSLGLGARHEQYF
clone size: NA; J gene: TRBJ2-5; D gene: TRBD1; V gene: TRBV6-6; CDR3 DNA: TGTGCCAGCAGTTATGGGACAGGGATCAGAGAGACCCAGTACTTC; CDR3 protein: CASSYGTGIRETQYF
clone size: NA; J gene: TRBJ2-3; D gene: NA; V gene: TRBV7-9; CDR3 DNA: TGTGCCAGCAGCCAATCGGGTGTCACAGATACGCAGTATTTT; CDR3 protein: CASSQSGVTDTQYF
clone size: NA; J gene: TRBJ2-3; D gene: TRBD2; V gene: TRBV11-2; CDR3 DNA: TGTGCCAGCACCGTGACTAGCGCTACAGATACGCAGTATTTT; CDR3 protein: CASTVTSATDTQYF
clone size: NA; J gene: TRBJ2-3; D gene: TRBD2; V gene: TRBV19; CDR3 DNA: TGTGCCAGTAGTATGCTCGCGGGAGGGGGCACAGATACGCAGTATTTT; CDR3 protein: CASSMLAGGGTDTQYF
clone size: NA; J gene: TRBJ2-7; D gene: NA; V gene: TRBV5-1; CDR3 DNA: TGCGCCAGCAGCTTGGGGAGGGCCTACGAGCAGTACTTC; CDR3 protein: CASSLGRAYEQYF
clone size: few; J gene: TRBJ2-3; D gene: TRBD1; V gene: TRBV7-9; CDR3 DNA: TGTGCCAGCAGCTTATTGACAGGGGGCGGCACAGATACGCAGTATTTT; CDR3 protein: CASSLLTGGGTDTQYF
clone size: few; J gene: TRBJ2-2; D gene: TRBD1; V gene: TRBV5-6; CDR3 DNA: TGTGCCAGCAGCTTTGGGACAGGGGCCGGGGAGCTGTTTTTT; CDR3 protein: CASSFGTGAGELFF
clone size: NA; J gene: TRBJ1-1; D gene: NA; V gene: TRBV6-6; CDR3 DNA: TGTGCCAGCAGTAAAGGGGACAAGATTAACACTGAAGCTTTCTTT; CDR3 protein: CASSKGDKINTEAFF
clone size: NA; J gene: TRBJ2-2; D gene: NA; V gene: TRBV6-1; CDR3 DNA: TGTGCCAGCAGTGACCCGACGGCTAGCAGCATTGGGGAGCTGTTTTTT; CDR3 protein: CASSDPTASSIGELFF
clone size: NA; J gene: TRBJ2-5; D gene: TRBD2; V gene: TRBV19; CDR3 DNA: TGTGCCAGTAGTATATGGGGGGGGGAGACCCAGTACTTC; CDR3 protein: CASSIWGGETQYF
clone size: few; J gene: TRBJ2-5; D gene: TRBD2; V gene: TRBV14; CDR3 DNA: TGTGCCAGCAGCCAACCCGGACTAGCGGGAGTGGAGACCCAGTACTTC; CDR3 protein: CASSQPGLAGVETQYF
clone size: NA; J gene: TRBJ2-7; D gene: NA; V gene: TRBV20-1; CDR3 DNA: TGCAGTGCTATGAGTCCCTTCGAGCAGTACTTC; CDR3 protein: CSAMSPFEQYF
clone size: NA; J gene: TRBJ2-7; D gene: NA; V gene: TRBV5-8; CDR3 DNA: TGTGCCAGCAGGATCAGGGGAACATCCTACGAGCAGTACTTC; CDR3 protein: CASRIRGTSYEQYF
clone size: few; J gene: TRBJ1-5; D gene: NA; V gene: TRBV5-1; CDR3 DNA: TGCGCCAGCAGCCCGGACAGCCCTAGTCAGCCCCAGCATTTT; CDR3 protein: CASSPDSPSQPQHF
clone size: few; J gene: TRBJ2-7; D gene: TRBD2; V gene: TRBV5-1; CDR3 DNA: TGCGCCAGCAGCTTGGACGGGACTAGCGGGGCAGTTTGGTACTTC; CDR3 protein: CASSLDGTSGAVWYF
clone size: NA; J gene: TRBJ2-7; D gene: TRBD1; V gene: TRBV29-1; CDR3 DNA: TGCAGCGTGGGGACAGGGGGCGAGCAGTACTTC; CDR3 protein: CSVGTGGEQYF
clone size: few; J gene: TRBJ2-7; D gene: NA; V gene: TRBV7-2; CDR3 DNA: TGTGCCAGCAGCTACACAGGGCTCGAGCAGTACTTC; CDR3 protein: CASSYTGLEQYF
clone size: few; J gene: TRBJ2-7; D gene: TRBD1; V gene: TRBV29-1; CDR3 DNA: TGCAGCGTTCTAACAGGGGCCTTGAGTAACGGGCAGTACTTC; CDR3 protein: CSVLTGALSNGQYF